This TCR beta chain was obtained from a study of shared clonotypes between healthy human individuals. Points on this clone: Its antigen is currently unknown. The identical CDR3 is also encoded by other nucleotide sequences in the sample.

V was pared by 0 bases and J by 5 bases, with 8 bases between. Germline CDR1 is SGHNT and CDR2 is YYREEE (reference sequence). The CDR3 extends over 13 amino acids. In replicate PCRs of sorted subsets, 150 to 200 ng DNA, tens of thousands of T cell genomes, was used. Sequenced by immunoSEQ multiplex PCR; TCRdb stores in-frame clones only, minus some. The sample carries over a million clones, 70% to 80% recorded once. Study results and limitations: Donor clonotype sharing was expected to depend on sequencing depth.

V gene TRBV5-4 combines with J gene TRBJ2-5, with a tentative D call TRBD2 (6 bases). The receptor was isolated from a man aged 18-30 years in good health. Some clones in this sample may be carry-over from other donors' samples. The material sequenced was memory CD4+ T cells from PBMCs. The subset here: CD45RA-negative fraction. The CDR3 bases are TGTGCCAGCAGCTTGGCGGGGGTTGAGACCCAGTACTTC. Encoded protein: CASSLAGVETQYF.